The entry that follows covers one TCR beta chain sequence. Its target is not known. The germline V gene encodes CDR1 LNHNV and CDR2 YYDKDF (reference sequence). The germline V and J ends were trimmed by 2 bases and 0 bases, with 8 bases remaining between them. This CDR3 contains 15 residues. This record belongs to a study of blood T cells in healthy people across ages. A sample-barcoded 5' primer and a J-beta primer mix were used in a second PCR of roughly 6 to 12 cycles. Through a template-switch adaptor with 12 random nucleotides, each cDNA molecule received a tag. A single record per CDR3 protein comes from TCRdb applying MiXCR to the 5' RACE reads. The sample has approximately 690,000 distinct CDR3 sequences, approximately 59% seen once. Broader study findings: The long-lived group displayed more naive CD4+ cells, plus higher diversity, than the aged donors did. As age increased, TCR beta diversity per million T cells fell in a roughly linear fashion.

This TCR was recovered from a man between 60 and 75 years old in good health. Sequencing used blood. The chain is built from TRBV15 and TRBJ2-1; D remains ambiguous. The CDR3 DNA is TGTGCCACCAGCAGACGGCGAAGCTCCTACAATGAGCAGTTCTTC. Its translation: CATSRRRSSYNEQFF.